The 6 T cell receptor beta chains listed next were all sequenced from one sample in a study of shared clonotypes between healthy human individuals. Assay: immunoSEQ multiplex PCR; the TCRdb copy retains only in-frame clones and omits some. The sample shows under 550,000 clones, about 95% of them seen only once. The sample comprised naive CD4+ T cells sorted from blood. Stated subset: CD45RA+ positively selected. The receptor source for this set is a woman between 25 and 40 years old in good health.

This sequence joins TRBV6-5 and TRBJ1-2; D gene uncertain. The CDR3 totals 14 residues. The V gene's germline CDR1 is MNHEY and CDR2 SVGAGI. V was trimmed by 0 bases and J by 0 bases, leaving 5 bases between them. CDR3 DNA: TGTGCCAGCAGTTACTCCTGGGCTAACTATGGCTACACCTTC. This sequence encodes CASSYSWANYGYTF.

The J gene is TRBJ1-2, the V gene TRBV19; D perhaps matches TRBD1 (6 bases). The CDR3 consists of 17 residues. Germline lookup yields CDR1 LNHDA and CDR2 SQIVND (reference sequence). Trimming removed 5 bases from V and 1 base from J, with 20 bases in between. CDR3 protein: CASSGRQGRVLNYGYTF. The CDR3 DNA reads as TGTGCCAGTAGTGGTCGGCAGGGGCGAGTTCTTAACTATGGCTACACCTTC.

This sequence joins TRBV6-5 and TRBJ1-1, with unresolved D. The CDR3 is 12 residues long. Germline CDR1 is MNHEY and CDR2 is SVGAGI. V was clipped by 8 bases and J by 4 bases, with 11 bases between them. CDR3 amino acids: CASGVWGTEAFF. In nucleotides, the CDR3 is TGTGCCAGCGGGGTCTGGGGCACTGAAGCTTTCTTT.

The CDR3 spells CASRRTGSNQPQHF. In DNA form, the CDR3 reads TGCGCCAGCAGGAGAACAGGGAGCAATCAGCCCCAGCATTTT. J is TRBJ1-5 and V is TRBV5-1; D perhaps matches TRBD1 (6 bases). Trimming took off 5 bases at V and 1 base at J, with 10 bases between the two ends. Germline assignment: CDR1 SGHRS and CDR2 YFSETQ. This CDR3 region has 14 residues.

The chain employs TRBV6-5 and TRBJ2-3; no clear D gene. The CDR3 is made up of 14 amino acids. CDR1 and CDR2 (germline): MNHEY, SVGAGI. V lost 5 bases to trimming and J lost 4 bases, with 13 bases between them. CDR3 region: CASSRTASADTQYF. Here the CDR3 DNA reads TGTGCCAGCAGTAGAACAGCAAGCGCAGATACGCAGTATTTT.

The chain carries TRBV5-1 and TRBJ2-5; D gene unclear. Germline-derived CDR1 and CDR2 are SGHRS and YFSETQ. This CDR3 has 15 residues. V lost 0 bases and J 5 bases, leaving 14 bases between the germline ends. CDR3 bases: TGCGCCAGCAGCTTGGCGGGTAGCTGGTGGGAGACCCAGTACTTC. Amino acid sequence: CASSLAGSWWETQYF.